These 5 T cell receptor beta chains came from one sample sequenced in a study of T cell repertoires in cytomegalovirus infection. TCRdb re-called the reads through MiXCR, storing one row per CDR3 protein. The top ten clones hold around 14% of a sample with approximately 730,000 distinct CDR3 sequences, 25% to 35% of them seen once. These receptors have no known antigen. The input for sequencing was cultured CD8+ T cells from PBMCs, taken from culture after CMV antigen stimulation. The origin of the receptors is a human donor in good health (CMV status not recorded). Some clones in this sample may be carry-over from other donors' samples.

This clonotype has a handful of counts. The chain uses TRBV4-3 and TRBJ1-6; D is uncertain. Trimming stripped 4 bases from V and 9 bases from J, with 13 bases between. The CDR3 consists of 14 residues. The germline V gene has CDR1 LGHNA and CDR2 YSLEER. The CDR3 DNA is TGCGCCAGCAGCCTTGGCCTTGAAGGTTCACCCCTCCACTTT. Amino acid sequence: CASSLGLEGSPLHF.

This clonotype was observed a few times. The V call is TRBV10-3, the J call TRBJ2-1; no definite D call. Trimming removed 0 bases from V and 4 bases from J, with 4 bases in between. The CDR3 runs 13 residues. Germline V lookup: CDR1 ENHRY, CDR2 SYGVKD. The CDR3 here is CAISESVYNEQFF. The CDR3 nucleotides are TGTGCCATCAGTGAGTCGGTGTACAATGAGCAGTTCTTC.

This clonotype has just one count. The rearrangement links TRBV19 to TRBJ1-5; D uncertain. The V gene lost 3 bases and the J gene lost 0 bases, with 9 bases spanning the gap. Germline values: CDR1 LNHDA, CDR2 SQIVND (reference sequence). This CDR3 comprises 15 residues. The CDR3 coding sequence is TGTGCCAGTAGTATGACATCTAATAGCAATCAGCCCCAGCATTTT. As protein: CASSMTSNSNQPQHF.

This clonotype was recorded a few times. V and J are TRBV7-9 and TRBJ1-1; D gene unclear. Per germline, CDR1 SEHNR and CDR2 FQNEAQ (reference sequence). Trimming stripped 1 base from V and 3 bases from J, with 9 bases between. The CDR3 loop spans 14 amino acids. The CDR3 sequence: CASSLEGWDTEAFF. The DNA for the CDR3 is TGTGCCAGCAGCTTAGAGGGCTGGGACACTGAAGCTTTCTTT. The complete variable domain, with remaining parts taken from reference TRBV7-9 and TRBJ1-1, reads DTGVSQNPRHKITKRGQNVTFRCDPISEHNRLYWYRQTLGQGPEFLTYFQNEAQLEKSRLLSDRFSAERPKGSFSTLEIQRTEQGDSAMYLCASSLEGWDTEAFFGQGTRLTVV.

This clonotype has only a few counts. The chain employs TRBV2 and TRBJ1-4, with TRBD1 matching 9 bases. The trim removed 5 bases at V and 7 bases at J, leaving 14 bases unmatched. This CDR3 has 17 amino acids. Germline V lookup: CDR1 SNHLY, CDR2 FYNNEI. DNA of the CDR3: TGTGCCAGCAGTCAAAGGACAGGGGAGCGATTTAGTGAAAAACTGTTTTTT. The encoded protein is CASSQRTGERFSEKLFF.